The present T cell receptor (beta chain) was sequenced within a study of T cells after yellow fever vaccination. Study findings and constraints: Detected again after the booster were most primary-vaccination clones, at 95% to 97% CD4 and nearly 90% CD8.

TCRdb fed the 5' RACE reads into MiXCR, producing one record per CDR3 protein. The data show roughly 330,000 distinct CDR3 sequences, around 6.8% seen once. This clonotype showed up many times. Its antigen remains unidentified. The starting material was PBMCs, obtained about 41 days after the first yellow fever vaccination. This sequence originates from a man younger than 35 who received the YFV17D yellow fever vaccine.

For the CDR3, the DNA is TGTGCCACCAGCAGAGATCTGGCGGGGGGAGGGGGTGAGCAGTTCTTC. This translates into CATSRDLAGGGGEQFF. V and J are TRBV15 and TRBJ2-1; TRBD2 aligns across 8 bases. The J segment lost 9 bases and the V segment lost 0 bases, leaving 10 bases of the junction unmatched. CDR1 and CDR2 (germline): LNHNV, YYDKDF (reference sequence). The CDR3 covers 16 residues.